Here is one TCR beta chain with its context. The antigen remains unidentified. This entry belongs to a study of T cells expressing NK-cell markers. Study-wide context: Sorted CD3+CD56-NKG2C+, CD3+CD56+NKG2C+ and CD3+CD56+NKG2C- T cells supplied the TCR beta repertoires. In the group of eight sequenced donors, seven were HCMV-seropositive and one was seronegative. The study's findings and limits: The share of CD8+ T cells held by dominant NKG2C+ clonotypes was about 1.0-7.5% in six donors. Whether the expanded NKG2C+ T cell clones recognized HCMV remained unclear.

TCRdb reworked the 5' RACE reads into one entry per CDR3 protein, no DNA. The sample table sets out 500,000 to 700,000 distinct CDR3 sequences. The CDR3 is 15 amino acids. In germline, CDR1 is DFQATT, CDR2 SNEGSKA (reference sequence). The V call is TRBV20-1, the J call TRBJ2-3; as DNA is missing, the TRBD2 call by TCRdb cannot be tested. Input material: blood T cells: a sorted CD56 or NKG2C T cell subset, CD4+ or CD8+ T cells, or bulk PBMC T cells (not recorded which). The clonotype originates from a man between 18 and 29 years old in good health. Here the CDR3 reads CSARKAGLSTDTQYF.